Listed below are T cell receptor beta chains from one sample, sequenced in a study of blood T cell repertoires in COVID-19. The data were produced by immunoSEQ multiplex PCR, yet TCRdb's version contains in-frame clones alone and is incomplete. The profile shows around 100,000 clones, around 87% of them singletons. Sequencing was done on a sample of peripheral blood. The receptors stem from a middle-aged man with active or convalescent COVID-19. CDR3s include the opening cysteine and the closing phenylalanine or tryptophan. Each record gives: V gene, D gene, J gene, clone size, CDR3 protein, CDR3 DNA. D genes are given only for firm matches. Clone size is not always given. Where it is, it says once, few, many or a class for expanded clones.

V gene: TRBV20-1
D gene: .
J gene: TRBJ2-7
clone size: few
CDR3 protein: CSASSGHEQYF
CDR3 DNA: TGCAGTGCTAGCTCAGGCCACGAGCAGTACTTC

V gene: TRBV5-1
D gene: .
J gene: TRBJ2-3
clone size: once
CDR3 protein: CASSGGTVSTDTQYF
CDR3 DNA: TGCGCCAGCAGCGGGGGGACAGTTAGCACAGATACGCAGTATTTT

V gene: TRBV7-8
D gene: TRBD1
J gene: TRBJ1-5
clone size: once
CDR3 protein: CASSTSFGQGENQPQHF
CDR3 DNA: TGTGCCAGCAGCACATCCTTTGGACAGGGAGAAAATCAGCCCCAGCATTTT

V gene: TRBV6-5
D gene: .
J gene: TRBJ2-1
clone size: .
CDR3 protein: CASRVSGYNEQFF
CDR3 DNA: TGTGCCAGCAGAGTTAGCGGTTACAATGAGCAGTTCTTC

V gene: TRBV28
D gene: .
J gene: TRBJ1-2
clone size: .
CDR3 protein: CASSLAGTIYGYTF
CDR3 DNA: TGTGCCAGCAGTTTAGCCGGGACAATATATGGCTACACCTTC

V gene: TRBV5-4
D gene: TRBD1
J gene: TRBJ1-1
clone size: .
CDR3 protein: CASSPGGASTEAFF
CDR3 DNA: TGTGCCAGCAGCCCAGGGGGCGCTAGCACTGAAGCTTTCTTT

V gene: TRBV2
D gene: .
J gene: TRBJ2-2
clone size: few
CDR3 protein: CASSGSSSNTGELFF
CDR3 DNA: TGTGCCAGCAGTGGTAGCAGCTCGAACACCGGGGAGCTGTTTTTT

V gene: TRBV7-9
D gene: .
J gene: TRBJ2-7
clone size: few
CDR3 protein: CAVPGGPRDPYEQYF
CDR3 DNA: TGTGCCGTCCCCGGGGGTCCCCGGGACCCCTACGAGCAGTACTTC

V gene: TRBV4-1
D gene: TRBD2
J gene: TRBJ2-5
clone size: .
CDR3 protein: CASSQPSGGLGLETQYF
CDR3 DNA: TGCGCCAGCAGCCAGCCTAGCGGGGGGCTCGGGTTGGAGACCCAGTACTTC

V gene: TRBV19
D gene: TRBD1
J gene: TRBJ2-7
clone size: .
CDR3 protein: CASSTAGQGVDEQYF
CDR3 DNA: TGTGCCAGTAGTACCGCGGGACAGGGGGTGGACGAGCAGTACTTC

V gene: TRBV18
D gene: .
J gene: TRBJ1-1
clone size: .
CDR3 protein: CASSPISGGFDTEAFF
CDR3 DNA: TGTGCCAGCTCACCAATCAGTGGGGGGTTTGACACTGAAGCTTTCTTT

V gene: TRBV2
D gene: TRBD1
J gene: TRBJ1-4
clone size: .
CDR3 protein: CASSGTGVVVKLFF
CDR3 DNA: TGTGCCAGCAGCGGGACAGGGGTGGTTGTAAAACTGTTTTTT

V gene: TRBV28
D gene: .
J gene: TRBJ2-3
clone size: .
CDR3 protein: CASSAPGTLTQYF
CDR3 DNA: TGTGCCAGCAGTGCCCCAGGGACTTTGACGCAGTATTTT

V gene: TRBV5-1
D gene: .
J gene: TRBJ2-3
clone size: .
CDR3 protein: CASSLNTRQGTQYF
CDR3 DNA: TGCGCCAGCAGCTTGAATACCAGGCAGGGTACGCAGTATTTT